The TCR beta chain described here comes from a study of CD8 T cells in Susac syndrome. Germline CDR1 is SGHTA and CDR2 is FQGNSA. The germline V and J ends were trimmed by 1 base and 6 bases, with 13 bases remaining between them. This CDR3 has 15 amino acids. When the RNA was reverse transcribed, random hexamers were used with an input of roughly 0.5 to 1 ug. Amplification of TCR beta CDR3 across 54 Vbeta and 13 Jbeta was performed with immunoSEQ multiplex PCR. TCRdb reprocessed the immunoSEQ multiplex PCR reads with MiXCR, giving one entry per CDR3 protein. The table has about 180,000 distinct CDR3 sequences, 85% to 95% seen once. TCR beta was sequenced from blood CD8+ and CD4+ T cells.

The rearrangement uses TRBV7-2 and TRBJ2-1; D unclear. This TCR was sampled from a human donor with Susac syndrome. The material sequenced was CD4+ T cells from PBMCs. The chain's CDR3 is CASSLEGRNTNEQFF. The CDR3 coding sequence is TGTGCCAGCAGCTTAGAGGGCCGCAATACCAATGAGCAGTTCTTC.